The 32 T cell receptor beta chains presented below share a single source sample, sequenced in a study of T cells expressing NK-cell markers. From the 5' RACE reads, TCRdb lists one entry per CDR3 protein and no DNA. The sample yields about 260,000 distinct CDR3 sequences, of which the top ten take up more than 3.5%. Input material: blood T cells: a sorted CD56 or NKG2C T cell subset, CD4+ or CD8+ T cells, or bulk PBMC T cells (not recorded which). The receptor source for this set is a woman between 18 and 69 years old in good health.

The rearrangement links TRBV4-3 to TRBJ2-1; TCRdb's assignment of TRBD2 cannot be checked, as there is no DNA. The CDR3 is made up of 13 amino acids. The germline CDR1 and CDR2 sequences are LGHNA and YSLEER. The CDR3: CASSPSPLNEQFF.

The V and J genes are TRBV7-2 and TRBJ1-6; no DNA is available, so the TRBD1 call from TCRdb remains unchecked. The CDR3 is 16 residues long. In germline, CDR1 is SGHTA, CDR2 FQGNSA. CDR3 sequence reads: CASSTFQQGLLGPLHF.

The V and J genes are TRBV5-1 and TRBJ2-7; there is no DNA to check the TCRdb D call of TRBD2. The CDR3 is made up of 12 amino acids. The V gene's germline CDR1 is SGHRS and CDR2 YFSETQ. The CDR3 sequence is CASSLDGSVQYF. Drawing the rest from reference TRBV5-1 and TRBJ2-7, the complete variable domain is KAGVTQTPRYLIKTRGQQVTLSCSPISGHRSVSWYQQTPGQGLQFLFEYFSETQRNKGNFPGRFSGRQFSNSRSEMNVSTLELGDSALYLCASSLDGSVQYFGPGTRLTVT.

The chain combines TRBV6-2 or TRBV6-3 with TRBJ2-1; the TRBD1 assignment by TCRdb is unverifiable without DNA. Germline-derived CDR1 and CDR2 are MNHEY and SVGEGT. This CDR3 spans 14 amino acids. Here the CDR3 reads CASSARTGYNEQFF.

This rearrangement joins TRBV3-1 to TRBJ1-5; TCRdb indicates TRBD1, and absent DNA this call remains unverified. CDR1 and CDR2 (germline): LGHDT, YNNKEL (reference sequence). The CDR3 has 15 residues. CDR3: CASSQKGKGNQPQHF.

J is TRBJ1-2 and V is TRBV6-6; TCRdb designates TRBD1, a call that cannot be tested without DNA. The CDR3 has 13 residues. Germline lookup yields CDR1 MNHNY and CDR2 SVGAGI (reference sequence). The CDR3 spells CATRDRVWYGYTF.

CDR3 in amino acids: CASSQEGRQGKRYTF. The rearrangement links TRBV3-1 to TRBJ1-2; TCRdb's assignment of TRBD1 cannot be checked, as there is no DNA. The germline CDR1 and CDR2 sequences are LGHDT and YNNKEL (reference sequence). This CDR3 has 15 residues.

V and J are TRBV5-1 and TRBJ2-1; the D gene TCRdb calls, TRBD2, cannot be checked with no DNA. Germline V CDR1 and CDR2: SGHRS, YFSETQ. This CDR3 has 15 amino acids. CDR3 sequence reads: CASSDSGRALNEQFF.

The J gene is TRBJ2-1, the V gene TRBV20-1; TCRdb selects TRBD2, and the lack of DNA leaves this call unchecked. Germline assignment: CDR1 DFQATT and CDR2 SNEGSKA (reference sequence). The length of the CDR3 is 18 residues. This CDR3 reads CSARDAAGADPSYNEQFF.

The chain has TRBV20-1 and TRBJ2-2; TCRdb indicates TRBD2, and absent DNA this call remains unverified. Germline loops: CDR1 DFQATT, CDR2 SNEGSKA (reference sequence). The CDR3 totals 14 residues. CDR3 residues: CSARPPRVAGELFF.

This chain uses TRBV5-1 with TRBJ1-1; TCRdb's D call of TRBD1 is untestable without DNA. CDR1 is SGHRS and CDR2 is YFSETQ in the germline V gene. The CDR3 extends over 15 amino acids. CDR3 sequence: CASRRGTVVNTEAFF.

This CDR3 reads CSVGRVAGTDTQYF. The rearrangement links TRBV29-1 to TRBJ2-3; as DNA is missing, the TRBD1 call by TCRdb cannot be tested. The germline V gene encodes CDR1 SQVTM and CDR2 ANQGSEA. The CDR3 consists of 14 residues.

The chain is built from TRBV5-1 and TRBJ2-1; TCRdb calls TRBD1, which cannot be checked without DNA. Germline CDR1 SGHRS, CDR2 YFSETQ. CDR3 length equals 15 residues. The CDR3 sequence is CASSPGQGVHNEQFF.

The rearrangement uses TRBV4-3 and TRBJ2-7; TCRdb gives TRBD2 as the D gene, but with no DNA this cannot be confirmed. Germline V gene data show CDR1 as LGHNA and CDR2 as YSLEER. The CDR3 contains 16 residues. CDR3: CASSRLAGGGPYEQYF.

The J gene is TRBJ1-6, the V gene TRBV10-3; no DNA is available, so the TRBD1 call from TCRdb remains unchecked. The CDR3 loop spans 16 amino acids. Germline V gives CDR1 ENHRY, CDR2 SYGVKD. CDR3: CAISEREGSGNSPLHF.

The V gene is TRBV6-5, the J gene TRBJ1-2; there is no DNA to check the TCRdb D call of TRBD1. In germline, CDR1 is MNHEY, CDR2 SVGAGI. The CDR3 is 15 amino acids. CDR3 amino acids: CASSYSTHRGNGYTF.

The J gene is TRBJ2-7, the V gene TRBV30. From germline, CDR1 is GTSNPN and CDR2 SVGIG (reference sequence). CDR3 length equals 11 residues. CDR3 amino acids: CAWTSAYEQYF.

The V and J genes are TRBV7-2 and TRBJ1-2; TCRdb's D call, TRBD1, is unchecked because there is no DNA. CDR1 and CDR2 from the germline V gene are SGHTA and FQGNSA. The length of the CDR3 is 15 residues. CDR3 residues: CASSSSRAPGHGYTF. Complete variable domain (other parts from reference TRBV7-2 and TRBJ1-2): GAGVSQSPSNKVTEKGKDVELRCDPISGHTALYWYRQSLGQGLEFLIYFQGNSAPDKSGLPSDRFSAERTGGSVSTLTIQRTQQEDSAVYLCASSSSRAPGHGYTFGSGTRLTVV.

This chain links TRBV7-9 with TRBJ1-2. Germline CDR1 is SEHNR and CDR2 is FQNEAQ (reference sequence). The CDR3 runs to 13 residues. The CDR3 loop is CASSLRRVGGYTF.

The chain links TRBV5-6 to TRBJ1-2. The CDR3 extends over 13 amino acids. CDR1 is SGHDT and CDR2 is YYEEEE in the germline V gene. CDR3: CASSLVKRHGYTF. The full variable domain, with the rest looked up from reference TRBV5-6 and TRBJ1-2, is DAGVTQSPTHLIKTRGQQVTLRCSPKSGHDTVSWYQQALGQGPQFIFQYYEEEERQRGNFPDRFSGHQFPNYSSELNVNALLLGDSALYLCASSLVKRHGYTFGSGTRLTVV.

The gene calls are TRBV29-1 and TRBJ1-5; TCRdb designates TRBD1, a call that cannot be tested without DNA. Germline lookup yields CDR1 SQVTM and CDR2 ANQGSEA. CDR3 length equals 12 residues. This chain's CDR3 is CSVAQGNQPQHF.

V is TRBV9 and J is TRBJ2-2; TCRdb calls TRBD2, which cannot be checked without DNA. This CDR3 region has 15 residues. Per the germline V gene, CDR1 is SGDLS and CDR2 is YYNGEE. This CDR3 reads CASRTGPSNTGELFF.

The gene calls are TRBV24-1 and TRBJ2-3; TCRdb selects TRBD1, and the lack of DNA leaves this call unchecked. In germline, CDR1 is KGHDR, CDR2 SFDVKD. The CDR3 has 16 amino acids. CDR3: CATSGRDAKGADTQYF.

The chain employs TRBV12-3 or TRBV12-4 and TRBJ2-1; the TCRdb call, TRBD2, lacks DNA for checking. The CDR3 is 15 residues long. The CDR3 region is CASSPFSGNYNEQFF.

The CDR3 region is CAWTASGPAKNIQYF. The chain uses TRBV30 and TRBJ2-4; the TRBD1 assignment by TCRdb is unverifiable without DNA. CDR1 is GTSNPN, CDR2 SVGIG, per germline (reference sequence). The CDR3 sequence is 15 residues long.

The chain links TRBV6-5 to TRBJ2-5; the TCRdb D gene call, TRBD1, has no DNA to confirm it. The length of the CDR3 is 15 residues. Looked up from germline, CDR1 is MNHEY and CDR2 is SVGAGI. The CDR3 protein is CASSYSSGGRETQYF.

The rearrangement uses TRBV25-1 and TRBJ2-5; lacking DNA, the TRBD1 call made by TCRdb goes unchecked. Germline CDR1 and CDR2: MGHDK and SYGVNS. The CDR3 is made up of 12 amino acids. CDR3 in amino acids: CASTHPQGAQYF.

V gene TRBV20-1 combines with J gene TRBJ2-1; TCRdb's D gene call, TRBD1, goes unchecked for lack of DNA. The CDR3 runs to 16 residues. Germline V gives CDR1 DFQATT, CDR2 SNEGSKA (reference sequence). The CDR3 protein is CSATSSGWRAYNEQFF.

This chain connects TRBV6-2 or TRBV6-3 to TRBJ2-1. Germline-derived CDR1 and CDR2 are MNHEY and SVGEGT. This CDR3 is 14 amino acids long. CDR3 amino acids: CASSPTKLGLGQFF.

The V and J genes are TRBV5-6 and TRBJ2-3; absent DNA, TCRdb's TRBD2 call cannot be checked. Germline CDR1 is SGHDT and CDR2 is YYEEEE. The CDR3 covers 15 residues. CDR3 amino acids: CASSYEREYADTQYF.

The rearrangement links TRBV5-1 to TRBJ2-2; lacking DNA, the TRBD1 call made by TCRdb goes unchecked. Looked up from germline, CDR1 is SGHRS and CDR2 is YFSETQ. The length of the CDR3 is 16 residues. This CDR3 is CASSSSSGLNTGELFF.

The chain has TRBV6-5 and TRBJ1-6; TCRdb's D call, TRBD1, is unchecked because there is no DNA. Germline values: CDR1 MNHEY, CDR2 SVGAGI. There are 16 residues in the CDR3. The CDR3 sequence: CASSYGDRAYNSPLHF.